This T cell receptor beta chain was found in a study of blood T cell repertoires in COVID-19. For the study at large: The analysed material was cDNA or gDNA that came from T cells, B-cell-depleted T cells, or PBMCs.

The table came from immunoSEQ multiplex PCR; TCRdb's copy has only in-frame clones and leaves some out. This repertoire shows about 98,000 clones, roughly 80% found once; its top ten account for around 10%. CDR3 length: 12 residues. Trimming pared 3 bases from V and 7 bases from J, leaving 9 bases between. Germline V gene lookup returns CDR1 LGHDT and CDR2 YNNKEL (reference sequence). Sequencing input: peripheral blood. The rearrangement uses TRBV3-1 (or the pseudogene TRBV3-2) and TRBJ1-2; D not certain. The sequence was obtained from a woman of 80 years or more with acute or convalescent COVID-19. For the CDR3, the DNA is TGTGCCAGCAGCCAGAGCCATCTTGGCTACACCTTC. It yields the protein CASSQSHLGYTF.